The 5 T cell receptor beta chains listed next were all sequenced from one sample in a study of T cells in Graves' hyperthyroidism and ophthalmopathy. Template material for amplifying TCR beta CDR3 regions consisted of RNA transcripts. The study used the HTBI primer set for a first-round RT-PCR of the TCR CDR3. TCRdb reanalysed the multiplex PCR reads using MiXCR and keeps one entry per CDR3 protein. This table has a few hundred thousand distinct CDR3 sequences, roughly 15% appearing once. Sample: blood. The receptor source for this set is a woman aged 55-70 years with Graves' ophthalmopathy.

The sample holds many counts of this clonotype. CDR3 coding DNA: TGCAGCGTCAAGACGACAGGAGCCTACGAGCAGTACTTC. Its protein product is CSVKTTGAYEQYF. The chain has TRBV29-1 and TRBJ2-7, with D maybe TRBD1 (6 bases). The CDR3 is 13 residues long. V lost 6 bases and J 2 bases, leaving 14 bases between the germline ends. CDR1 SQVTM and CDR2 ANQGSEA come from the germline V gene.

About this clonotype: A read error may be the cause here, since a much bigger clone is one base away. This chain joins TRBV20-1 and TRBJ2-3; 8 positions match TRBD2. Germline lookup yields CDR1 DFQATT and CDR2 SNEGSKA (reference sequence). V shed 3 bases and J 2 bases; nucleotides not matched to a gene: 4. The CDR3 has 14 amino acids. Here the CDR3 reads CSARGLVDTDTQYF. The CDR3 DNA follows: TGCAGTGCTAGGGGACTAGTGGACACAGATACGCAGTATTTT.

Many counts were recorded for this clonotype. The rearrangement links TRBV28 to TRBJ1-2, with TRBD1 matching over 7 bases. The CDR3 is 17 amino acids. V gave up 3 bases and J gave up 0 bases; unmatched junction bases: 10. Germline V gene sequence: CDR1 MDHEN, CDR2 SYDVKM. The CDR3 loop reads CASSFPGTAPTNYGYTF. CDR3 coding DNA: TGTGCCAGCAGTTTCCCGGGGACAGCCCCTACTAACTATGGCTACACCTTC.

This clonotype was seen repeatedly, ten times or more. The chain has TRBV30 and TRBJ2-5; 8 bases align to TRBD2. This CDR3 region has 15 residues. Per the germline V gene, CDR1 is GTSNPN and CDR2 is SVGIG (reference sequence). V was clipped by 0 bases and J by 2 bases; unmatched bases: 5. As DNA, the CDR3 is TGTGCCTGGAGTGTAGGGCTAGCGGGTCAAGAGACCCAGTACTTC. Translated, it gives CAWSVGLAGQETQYF.

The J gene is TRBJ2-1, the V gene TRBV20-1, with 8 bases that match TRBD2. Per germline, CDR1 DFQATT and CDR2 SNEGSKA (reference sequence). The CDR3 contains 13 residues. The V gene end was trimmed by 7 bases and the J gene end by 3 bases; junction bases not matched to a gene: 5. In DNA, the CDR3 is TGCAGTGGGGGCGGGGGGAGCTACAATGAGCAGTTCTTC. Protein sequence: CSGGGGSYNEQFF.